This TCR beta chain comes out of a study of shared clonotypes between healthy human individuals. About the study: The study drew on a couple of women and a few men aged 18 to 49 as donors.

Naive CD8 cells comprised CD45RO-negative, CCR7-positively selected cells, excluding terminally differentiated effector memory CD45RA+ cells. Among the donors, all were Caucasian adults who lived in Nashville, Tennessee. Looked up from germline, CDR1 is MNHNY and CDR2 is SVGAGI (reference sequence). The V end was cut by 2 bases, the J end by 6 bases, with 10 bases between. The CDR3 has 13 amino acids. The material for each subset, its genomic DNA, was split evenly across several immunoSEQ plates. Assay used: immunoSEQ multiplex PCR; TCRdb lists only in-frame clones, some missing. The table has some 2,000,000 clones, about 95% seen once. The study's findings and limits: Sorted-subset sequencing, rarefaction showed, was incomplete despite large depth.

About this clone itself: Antigen specificity is unknown.

The clonotype comes from a man aged 18 to 29 in good health. This chain uses TRBV6-6 with TRBJ1-1, with D unclear. The sequencing sample was made of naive CD8+ T cells sorted from blood. Here the CDR3 DNA reads TGTGCCAGCAGTTACAACGGCGTCTCTGAAGCTTTCTTT. Protein product: CASSYNGVSEAFF.